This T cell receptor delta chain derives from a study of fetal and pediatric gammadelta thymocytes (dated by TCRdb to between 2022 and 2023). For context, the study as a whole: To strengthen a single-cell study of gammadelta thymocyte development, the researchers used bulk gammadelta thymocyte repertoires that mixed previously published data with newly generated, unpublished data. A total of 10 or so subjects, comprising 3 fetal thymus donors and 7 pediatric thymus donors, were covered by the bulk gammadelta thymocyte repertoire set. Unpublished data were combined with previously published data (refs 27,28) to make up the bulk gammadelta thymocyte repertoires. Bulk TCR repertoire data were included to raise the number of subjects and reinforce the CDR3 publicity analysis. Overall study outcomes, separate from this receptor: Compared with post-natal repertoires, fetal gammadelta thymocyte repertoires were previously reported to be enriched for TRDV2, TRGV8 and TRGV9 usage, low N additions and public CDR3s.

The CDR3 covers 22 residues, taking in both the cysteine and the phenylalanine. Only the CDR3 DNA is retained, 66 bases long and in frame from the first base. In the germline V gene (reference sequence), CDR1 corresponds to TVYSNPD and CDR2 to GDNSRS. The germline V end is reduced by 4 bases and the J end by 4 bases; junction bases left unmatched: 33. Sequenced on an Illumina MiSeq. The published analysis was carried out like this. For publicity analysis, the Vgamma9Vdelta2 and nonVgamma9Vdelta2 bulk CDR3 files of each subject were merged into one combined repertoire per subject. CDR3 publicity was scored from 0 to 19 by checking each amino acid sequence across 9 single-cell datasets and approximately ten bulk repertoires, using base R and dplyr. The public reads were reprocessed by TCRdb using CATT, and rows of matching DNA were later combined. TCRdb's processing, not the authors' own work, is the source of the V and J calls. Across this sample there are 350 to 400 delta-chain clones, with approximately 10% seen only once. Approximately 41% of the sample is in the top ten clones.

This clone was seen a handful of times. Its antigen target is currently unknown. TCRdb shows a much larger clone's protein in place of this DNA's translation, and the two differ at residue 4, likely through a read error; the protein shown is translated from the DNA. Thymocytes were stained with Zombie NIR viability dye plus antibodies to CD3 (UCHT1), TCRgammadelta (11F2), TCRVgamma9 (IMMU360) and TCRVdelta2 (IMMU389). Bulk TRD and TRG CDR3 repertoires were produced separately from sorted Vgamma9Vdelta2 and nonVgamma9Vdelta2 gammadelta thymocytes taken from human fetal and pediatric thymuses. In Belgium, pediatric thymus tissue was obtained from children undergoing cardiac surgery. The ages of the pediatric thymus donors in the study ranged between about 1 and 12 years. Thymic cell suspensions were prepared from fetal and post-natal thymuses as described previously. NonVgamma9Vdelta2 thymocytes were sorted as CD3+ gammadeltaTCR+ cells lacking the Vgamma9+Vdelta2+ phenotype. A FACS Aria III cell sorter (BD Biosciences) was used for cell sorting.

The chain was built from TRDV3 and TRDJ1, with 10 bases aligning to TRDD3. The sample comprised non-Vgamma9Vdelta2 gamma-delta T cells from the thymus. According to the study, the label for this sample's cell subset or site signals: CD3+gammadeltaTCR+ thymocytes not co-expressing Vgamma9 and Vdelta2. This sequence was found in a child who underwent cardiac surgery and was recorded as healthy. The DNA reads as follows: TGTGCCTCCATATACCTCCCCGAGCCCGTTCCCCGGGGGATACGCTGCGGCGATAAACTCATCTTT. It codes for CASIYLPEPVPRGIRCGDKLIF.